The 32 T cell receptor beta chains below all came from one sample that was sequenced in a study of cytomegalovirus exposure and HLA in healthy donors (dated by TCRdb to the late 2010s). The protocol used for the library was the immunoSEQ multiplex PCR assay. A mixture of 60 forward primers for TCR Vbeta segments and 13 reverse primers for TCR Jbeta segments was used in the multiplex PCR. Here the immuneACCESS table is served through TCRdb, limited to in-frame sequences with V and J called. Missing clones are a known gap in these copies; in checked studies unresolved V genes cover under half, and the rest lacks a known reason. A total of about 84,000 clones appear in this sample, around three fifths of them only once. Approximately 16% of the sample goes to the ten largest clones. The sequencing input was PBMCs. Source of these receptors: a woman aged 35 to 49 in good health and CMV-seropositive.

V gene TRBV28 combines with J gene TRBJ1-2, with D perhaps matching TRBD1 (6 bases). CDR1 is MDHEN, CDR2 SYDVKM, per germline. This CDR3 is 13 amino acids long. The ends were cut back, 5 bases at V and 5 bases at J, with 12 bases in the middle. The CDR3 DNA reads TGTGCCAGCAGTGTCACAGGGTTATATGGCTACACCTTC. This translates into CASSVTGLYGYTF.

The rearrangement joins TRBV6-5 to TRBJ2-1, with 7 bases matching TRBD2. V shed 2 bases, J shed 6 bases, and the junction held 7 bases outside the gene matches. The length of the CDR3 is 15 residues. Germline V lookup: CDR1 MNHEY, CDR2 SVGAGI. The CDR3: CASSYIGGEGNEQFF. The CDR3, as DNA: TGTGCCAGCAGTTACATTGGGGGGGAGGGCAATGAGCAGTTCTTC.

The V gene is TRBV30, the J gene TRBJ1-5; possible D gene TRBD1, 5 bases. Trimming removed 5 bases from V and 6 bases from J, with 14 bases in between. The CDR3 spans 13 residues. Germline V gene lookup returns CDR1 GTSNPN and CDR2 SVGIG (reference sequence). The DNA of the CDR3 is TGTGCCTGGGGGAACCAGGGAATTCAGCCCCAGCATTTT. This encodes CAWGNQGIQPQHF.

This clone was seen a handful of times. The CDR3 DNA sequence: TGCGCCAGCAGCTCCTCCGGGAACCCTACGGTCGATGAGCAGTTCTTC. Its translation: CASSSSGNPTVDEQFF. The genes are TRBV5-1 and TRBJ2-1, with a tentative D call TRBD2 (5 bases). V was pared by 3 bases and J by 8 bases, with 21 bases between. The CDR3 covers 16 residues. Germline assignment: CDR1 SGHRS and CDR2 YFSETQ.

The V gene is TRBV19, the J gene TRBJ1-4, with 7 bases fitting TRBD1. Germline CDR1 reads LNHDA; CDR2 reads SQIVND (reference sequence). The V gene end was trimmed by 5 bases and the J gene end by 5 bases; junction bases not matched to a gene: 2. CDR3 length: 13 residues. The CDR3 is CASSPRGNEKLFF. The CDR3 DNA sequence: TGTGCCAGTAGTCCCAGGGGGAATGAAAAACTGTTTTTT.

The chain has TRBV29-1 and TRBJ1-3; D is ambiguous. The V end lost 4 bases, the J end lost 0 bases, and 7 bases lay between the germline ends. The CDR3 loop spans 13 amino acids. In germline, CDR1 is SQVTM, CDR2 ANQGSEA. The CDR3 loop reads CSVGEGSGNTIYF. The CDR3 bases are TGCAGCGTTGGGGAGGGCTCTGGAAACACCATATATTTT.

The sample holds a few counts of this clone. The gene calls are TRBV7-8 and TRBJ2-5; possibly TRBD2 for D (5 bases). V lost 1 base to trimming and J lost 9 bases, with 9 bases between them. This CDR3 comprises 12 residues. Germline V gene data show CDR1 as SGHVS and CDR2 as FQNEAQ. The chain's CDR3 is CASSLVTGSQYF. DNA for the CDR3: TGTGCCAGCAGCTTAGTCACGGGATCCCAGTACTTC.

A remark on this clone: The same CDR3 arises from other DNA sequences in this sample as well. This chain uses TRBV2 with TRBJ2-5, with D tentatively TRBD2 (6 bases). Trimming removed 7 bases from V and 9 bases from J, with 21 bases in between. Germline CDR1 reads SNHLY; CDR2 reads FYNNEI. CDR3 length: 14 amino acids. The CDR3 region is CASTPTPLGEAQYF. CDR3 DNA sequence: TGTGCCAGCACGCCAACACCACTCGGGGAGGCCCAGTACTTC. Complete variable domain (other parts from reference TRBV2 and TRBJ2-5): EPEVTQTPSHQVTQMGQEVILRCVPISNHLYFYWYRQILGQKVEFLVSFYNNEISEKSEIFDDQFSVERPDGSNFTLKIRSTKLEDSAMYFCASTPTPLGEAQYFGPGTRLLVL.

The V call is TRBV5-1, the J call TRBJ2-5, with D possibly matching TRBD2 (5 bases). Trimming took 1 base from V and 4 from J, leaving 14 bases between them. Per the germline V gene, CDR1 is SGHRS and CDR2 is YFSETQ. This CDR3 is built from 15 residues. Written as DNA, the CDR3 is TGCGCCAGCAGCTTGATGTCCGGGGTTGGAGAGACCCAGTACTTC. Translating gives CASSLMSGVGETQYF.

The chain couples TRBV7-3 to TRBJ2-1, with TRBD2 matching 10 bases. Germline CDR1 reads SGHTA; CDR2 reads FQGTGA. V trimming: 5 bases; J trimming: 3 bases; junction bases outside the gene matches: 4. The CDR3 contains 15 residues. This CDR3 is CASSPRLAGYNEQFF. CDR3 coding DNA: TGTGCCAGCAGCCCGAGACTAGCGGGCTACAATGAGCAGTTCTTC. Full variable domain (rest looked up from reference TRBV7-3 and TRBJ2-1): GAGVSQTPSNKVTEKGKYVELRCDPISGHTALYWYRQSLGQGPEFLIYFQGTGAADDSGLPNDRFFAVRPEGSVSTLKIQRTERGDSAVYLCASSPRLAGYNEQFFGPGTRLTVL.

This clone showed up just a few times. The CDR3 loop is CASSIQGSGANVLTF. CDR3 DNA sequence: TGTGCCAGTAGCATACAGGGTTCCGGGGCCAACGTCCTGACTTTC. J is TRBJ2-6 and V is TRBV19, with D perhaps TRBD1 (6 bases). The V gene's germline CDR1 is LNHDA and CDR2 SQIVND (reference sequence). The length of the CDR3 is 15 residues. V lost 6 bases to trimming and J lost 4 bases, with 13 bases between them.

V is TRBV27 and J is TRBJ1-2, with D possibly TRBD1 on 5 matching bases. The CDR3 spans 17 residues. The V and J ends lost 0 bases and 2 bases respectively, with 16 bases between them. Per germline, CDR1 MNHEY and CDR2 SMNVEV (reference sequence). The CDR3, as DNA: TGTGCCAGCAGTTTATCGGGGCAGCTCGTTCTGAACTATGGCTACACCTTC. It encodes CASSLSGQLVLNYGYTF.

V gene TRBV6-9 combines with J gene TRBJ2-2, with TRBD2 as a possible D gene (6 bases). The CDR3 spans 17 residues. Trimming removed 11 bases from V and 1 base from J, with 23 bases in between. Germline CDR1 reads MNHGY; CDR2 reads SVAAGI. This CDR3 reads CAAPFGPGERNTGELFF. The DNA of the CDR3 is TGTGCCGCCCCCTTCGGCCCGGGAGAACGGAACACCGGGGAGCTGTTTTTT.

This clone was found a few times. CDR3 DNA sequence: TGTGCCAGCAGCCCCCTTGGGACAGGGGGCGGACAGCCCCAGCATTTT. This codes for CASSPLGTGGGQPQHF. This chain uses TRBV7-2 with TRBJ1-5; TRBD1 aligns across 12 bases. Germline V CDR1 and CDR2: SGHTA, FQGNSA. The ends lost 5 bases at V and 7 bases at J; junction bases unmatched: 9. The CDR3 consists of 16 residues.

This rearrangement joins TRBV7-6 to TRBJ2-7, with TRBD2 matching over 9 bases. Trimming took 4 bases from V and 2 from J; bases not matched to a gene: 9. The CDR3 is 16 residues long. Per the germline V gene, CDR1 is SGHVS and CDR2 is FNYEAQ. CDR3 sequence reads: CASSSSGRNKPYEQYF. CDR3 nucleotides: TGTGCCAGCAGCTCGAGCGGGAGGAATAAACCCTACGAGCAGTACTTC.

The gene calls are TRBV7-2 and TRBJ2-5, with TRBD1 matching over 7 bases. This CDR3 contains 14 residues. V dropped 5 bases and J dropped 0; count of bases not matched to a gene: 3. Looked up from germline, CDR1 is SGHTA and CDR2 is FQGNSA. CDR3: CASSPDRYQETQYF. The CDR3 DNA sequence: TGTGCCAGCAGCCCGGACAGGTACCAAGAGACCCAGTACTTC.

The chain employs TRBV2 and TRBJ2-5; 7 bases align to TRBD1. V gave up 7 bases and J gave up 5 bases; unmatched junction bases: 10. The CDR3 contains 14 residues. Germline V gene data show CDR1 as SNHLY and CDR2 as FYNNEI. The CDR3 sequence is CASTQQGEGETQYF. Written as DNA, the CDR3 is TGTGCCAGCACCCAGCAGGGGGAAGGGGAGACCCAGTACTTC.

This clone was observed at least ten times. V gene TRBV4-3 combines with J gene TRBJ1-4; no clear D gene. Germline CDR1 and CDR2: LGHNA and YSLEER. The V and J ends lost 4 bases and 4 bases respectively, with 10 bases between them. The CDR3 runs 14 residues. CDR3: CASSPGGSNEKLFF. The CDR3 DNA reads as TGCGCCAGCAGCCCAGGAGGAAGTAATGAAAAACTGTTTTTT.

As DNA, the CDR3 is TGTGCCAGCACCCATTCCGAGAGGGGGGAGACCCAGTACTTC. Its translation is CASTHSERGETQYF. The rearrangement joins TRBV5-5 to TRBJ2-5, with TRBD1 as a possible D gene (6 bases). Trimming cost V 6 bases and J 5 bases, with 17 bases left between them. The CDR3 covers 14 residues. Looked up from germline, CDR1 is SGHKS and CDR2 is YYEKEE (reference sequence).

This clone occurred a few times. CDR3 DNA sequence: TGTGCCAGCAGCCCCCTGATGGGGGCTGGCTACACCTTC. Residues: CASSPLMGAGYTF. The chain couples TRBV7-9 to TRBJ1-2; tentative D call: TRBD1 (6 bases). Trimming took 5 bases from V and 7 from J, leaving 14 bases between them. CDR1 is SEHNR, CDR2 FQNEAQ, per germline (reference sequence). The CDR3 runs 13 residues.

J is TRBJ2-2 and V is TRBV11-3, with 8 nucleotides matching TRBD2. Trimming at V came to 1 base and at J to 6 bases, leaving 4 bases not matched to a gene. CDR3 size: 15 residues. Germline V CDR1 and CDR2: SGHNT, YENEEA. As DNA, the CDR3 is TGTGCCAGCAGCTTAGCAGCGGGAGTTTCCGGGGAGCTGTTTTTT. Its protein product is CASSLAAGVSGELFF.

The chain links TRBV30 to TRBJ2-1, with TRBD2 identical over 14 bases. The CDR3 runs 15 residues. From germline, CDR1 is GTSNPN and CDR2 SVGIG (reference sequence). The trim removed 6 bases at V and 4 bases at J, leaving 5 bases unmatched. This CDR3 is CACRTSGRFYNEQFF. CDR3 nucleotides: TGTGCCTGCAGGACTAGCGGGAGGTTTTACAATGAGCAGTTCTTC.

This clone showed up just a few times. J is TRBJ2-7 and V is TRBV19; 8 nucleotides line up with TRBD2. J was trimmed by 3 bases and V by 4 bases; bases with no gene match: 5. The CDR3 covers 14 residues. Germline V gene lookup returns CDR1 LNHDA and CDR2 SQIVND (reference sequence). The CDR3 DNA follows: TGTGCCAGTAGTAGGGGACTAGATAGCTACGAGCAGTACTTC. It translates to CASSRGLDSYEQYF.

This CDR3 reads CASSVSGGTSYEQYF. The CDR3 DNA is TGCGCCAGCAGTGTTAGCGGGGGAACCTCCTACGAGCAGTACTTC. This chain joins TRBV10-1 and TRBJ2-7, with TRBD2 matching over 9 bases. Germline V gives CDR1 WNHNN, CDR2 SYGVQD (reference sequence). The CDR3 is 15 residues long. Trimming cost V 4 bases and J 0 bases; bases outside gene matches: 4.

This clone was counted between two and nine times. This rearrangement joins TRBV20-1 to TRBJ1-2; maybe TRBD1 (6 bases). V lost 5 bases, J lost 5 bases, and 9 bases lay in between. Germline V gene data show CDR1 as DFQATT and CDR2 as SNEGSKA (reference sequence). The CDR3 sequence is 11 residues long. CDR3 bases: TGCAGTGCTCAGGACAGATATGGCTACACCTTC. It translates to CSAQDRYGYTF.

In its sample, this clone was seen a few times. V usage is TRBV29-1 and J usage is TRBJ2-5, with 8 bases identical to TRBD2. With the DNA end fitting TRBJ2-7 better, the J assignment may be wrong. Germline V lookup: CDR1 SQVTM, CDR2 ANQGSEA. The CDR3 covers 12 residues. The CDR3 bases are TGCAGCGTGAAGGGACTAGTTAACGAGCAGTACTTC. Protein sequence: CSVKGLVNEQYF.

The chain carries TRBV27 and TRBJ1-1; D unclear. The CDR3 is 16 amino acids. V lost 3 bases and J 10 bases, leaving 24 bases between the germline ends. Germline-derived CDR1 and CDR2 are MNHEY and SMNVEV (reference sequence). The CDR3 DNA reads as TGTGCCAGCAGTTTTTCATATGGCGCGGCCTCGGGGAGAGCTTTCTTT. Translating it yields CASSFSYGAASGRAFF.

The chain joins TRBV9 to TRBJ2-3; tentatively, D is TRBD2 (6 bases). V shed 4 bases and J shed 4 bases, with 13 bases lying between them. The CDR3 extends over 14 amino acids. Per germline, CDR1 SGDLS and CDR2 YYNGEE. CDR3 protein: CASSPQWGADTQYF. DNA for the CDR3: TGTGCCAGCAGCCCCCAGTGGGGGGCAGATACGCAGTATTTT.

The genes are TRBV4-2 and TRBJ2-1; no reliable D call. The V and J ends lost 0 bases and 0 bases respectively, with 12 bases between them. The CDR3 extends over 17 amino acids. CDR1 is LGHNA and CDR2 is YNFKEQ in the germline V gene. The CDR3 is CASSQEMRWRSYNEQFF. CDR3 nucleotides: TGTGCCAGCAGCCAAGAGATGCGGTGGCGCTCCTACAATGAGCAGTTCTTC.

The chain has TRBV18 and TRBJ1-2; no definite D call. Trimming pared 5 bases from V and 5 bases from J, leaving 9 bases between. There are 12 residues in the CDR3. Germline lookup yields CDR1 KGHSH and CDR2 LQKENI. CDR3 in DNA: TGTGCCAGCTCAGCGGCGTCGTATGGCTACACCTTC. Translating gives CASSAASYGYTF.

In its sample, this clone was seen a few times. This chain links TRBV28 with TRBJ2-3; possibly TRBD2 for D (6 bases). Trimming removed 4 bases from V and 4 bases from J, with 12 bases in between. The CDR3 sequence is 14 residues long. CDR1 and CDR2 (germline): MDHEN, SYDVKM. In DNA, the CDR3 is TGTGCCAGCAGTTCCCCCTCTAGCGCAGATACGCAGTATTTT. As protein: CASSSPSSADTQYF.

V is TRBV27 and J is TRBJ2-3, with TRBD2 matching 8 bases. Germline CDR1 reads MNHEY; CDR2 reads SMNVEV (reference sequence). The CDR3 consists of 13 residues. The junction had 4 bases not matched to a gene; V was cut back by 6 bases and J by 5 bases. This CDR3 is CASRITSGDTQYF. CDR3 sequence (DNA): TGTGCCAGCAGAATAACTAGCGGAGATACGCAGTATTTT.